The 27 T cell receptor beta chains in this list originate from one sample, sequenced in a study of T cell responses to AZD1222 COVID-19 vaccine. Clones were sequenced by immunoSEQ multiplex PCR, and TCRdb holds only the in-frame ones, with some missing. The sample records about 160,000 clones, 80% to 95% being singletons. Sequenced material: peripheral blood, taken 28 days after the second AZD1222 dose. These receptors were obtained from an adult who received the AZD1222 COVID-19 vaccine.

The chain employs TRBV18 and TRBJ2-7; 12 bases match TRBD2. The V and J ends lost 3 bases and 0 bases, in that order; junction bases with no gene match: 3. The CDR3 totals 16 residues. CDR1 KGHSH and CDR2 LQKENI come from the germline V gene. CDR3 sequence (DNA): TGTGCCAGCTCACCTCCGACTAGCGGGAGCTCCTACGAGCAGTACTTC. It is translated as CASSPPTSGSSYEQYF.

The chain combines TRBV21-1 with TRBJ2-7; TRBD1 is the table's D call, not checked against the DNA. TRBV21-1 is termed a pseudogene. The length of the CDR3 is 18 residues. Written as DNA, the CDR3 is TGTGCCAGCAGCAAAGCGCGCAGGGGGCGATTGGATGCCTACGAGCAGTACTTC. It yields the protein CASSKARRGRLDAYEQYF.

V is TRBV27 and J is TRBJ2-7; possibly TRBD2 for D (5 bases). Germline V gene data show CDR1 as MNHEY and CDR2 as SMNVEV (reference sequence). V lost 6 bases, J lost 4 bases, and 28 bases lay in between. This CDR3 spans 18 amino acids. The CDR3 DNA is TGTGCCAGCAGAGGAATGAGCGGCGCGACCGGAGTAGGGTACGAGCAGTACTTC. Translation gives CASRGMSGATGVGYEQYF.

This rearrangement joins TRBV27 to TRBJ1-1; tentative D call: TRBD1 (6 bases). V was pared by 2 bases and J by 0 bases, with 10 bases between. The germline V gene encodes CDR1 MNHEY and CDR2 SMNVEV (reference sequence). The CDR3 has 15 amino acids. The CDR3 loop reads CASSLPGAVNTEAFF. The CDR3 DNA sequence: TGTGCCAGCAGTTTACCAGGGGCCGTGAACACTGAAGCTTTCTTT.

The chain's CDR3 is CASSSAGTGSYNEQFF. The CDR3 DNA is TGCGCCAGCAGCTCTGCCGGGACAGGCTCCTACAATGAGCAGTTCTTC. This rearrangement joins TRBV5-1 to TRBJ2-1, with TRBD1 matching over 8 bases. The germline CDR1 and CDR2 sequences are SGHRS and YFSETQ. The CDR3 consists of 16 residues. The V gene end was trimmed by 3 bases and the J gene end by 0 bases; junction bases not matched to a gene: 5.

The chain is built from TRBV5-1 and TRBJ2-3; D may match TRBD1 or TRBD2 (6 bases each). The CDR3 spans 14 residues. Trimming stripped 7 bases from V and 6 bases from J, with 18 bases between. Germline V gene sequence: CDR1 SGHRS, CDR2 YFSETQ. The chain's CDR3 is CASRTAGGGDTQYF. CDR3 coding DNA: TGCGCCAGCCGTACCGCCGGGGGCGGCGATACGCAGTATTTT.

The gene calls are TRBV27 and TRBJ2-4, with D perhaps matching TRBD2 (6 bases). CDR3 length equals 16 residues. Germline V gene lookup returns CDR1 MNHEY and CDR2 SMNVEV (reference sequence). V gave up 3 bases and J gave up 0 bases, with 12 bases separating them. The CDR3 coding sequence is TGTGCCAGCAGTTTGGACTACCTCATAGCCAAAAACATTCAGTACTTC. It translates to CASSLDYLIAKNIQYF.

The chain carries TRBV20-1 and TRBJ2-3; 8 bases match TRBD2. CDR1 is DFQATT and CDR2 is SNEGSKA in the germline V gene (reference sequence). CDR3 length: 16 residues. The junction had 10 bases not matched to a gene; V was cut back by 3 bases and J by 2 bases. CDR3 loop: CSASPFSGSPTDTQYF. Here the CDR3 DNA reads TGCAGTGCTAGTCCTTTCAGCGGGAGTCCCACAGATACGCAGTATTTT.

The chain has TRBV15 and TRBJ2-1, with D unclear. V dropped 3 bases and J dropped 4 bases, with 13 bases sitting between them. The CDR3 consists of 15 residues. Per the germline V gene, CDR1 is LNHNV and CDR2 is YYDKDF (reference sequence). CDR3 protein: CATSSNPISYNEQFF. CDR3 sequence (DNA): TGTGCCACCAGCAGTAACCCAATATCGTACAATGAGCAGTTCTTC.

The rearrangement uses TRBV2 and TRBJ1-2, with D perhaps matching TRBD1 (5 bases). Germline values: CDR1 SNHLY, CDR2 FYNNEI. Trimming removed 4 bases from V and 4 bases from J, with 13 bases in between. The CDR3 runs 14 residues. Here the CDR3 reads CASSVRAGPYGYTF. The CDR3 DNA follows: TGTGCCAGCAGTGTTAGGGCAGGGCCCTATGGCTACACCTTC.

This chain connects TRBV24-1 to TRBJ1-1, with D uncertain. This CDR3 has 19 residues. Germline CDR1 and CDR2: KGHDR and SFDVKD. V dropped 0 bases and J dropped 8 bases, with 27 bases sitting between them. Here the CDR3 reads CATSDLLTQNDPTEVEAFF. DNA of the CDR3: TGTGCCACCAGTGATTTGCTCACGCAGAACGACCCAACCGAGGTAGAAGCTTTCTTT.

The chain links TRBV5-1 to TRBJ2-1, with 8 bases fitting TRBD1. The junction had 12 bases not matched to a gene; V was cut back by 4 bases and J by 3 bases. The CDR3 has 17 residues. Germline V gene data show CDR1 as SGHRS and CDR2 as YFSETQ. The CDR3 DNA follows: TGCGCCAGCAGCGGGGCTCCAGGGACAGGCGACTACAATGAGCAGTTCTTC. It specifies CASSGAPGTGDYNEQFF.

This clone is a singleton in its sample. The chain couples TRBV9 to TRBJ2-7; D perhaps matches TRBD2 (5 bases). Germline V gives CDR1 SGDLS, CDR2 YYNGEE. V was clipped by 8 bases and J by 4 bases, with 19 bases between them. The CDR3 is 14 residues long. The CDR3 region has the DNA TGTGCCAGTTCGACCGGAGGTCCGAGGTACGAGCAGTACTTC. Translation gives CASSTGGPRYEQYF.

The chain uses TRBV28 and TRBJ1-2; possibly TRBD1 for D (5 bases). The length of the CDR3 is 13 residues. Germline assignment: CDR1 MDHEN and CDR2 SYDVKM. Deletions cut 5 bases from V and 4 bases from J, with 11 bases between. In DNA, the CDR3 is TGTGCCAGCAGTGGGGGTCTTGTCTATGGCTACACCTTC. Residues: CASSGGLVYGYTF.

V usage is TRBV5-1 and J usage is TRBJ2-7, with D possibly being TRBD1 (5 bases). CDR1 SGHRS and CDR2 YFSETQ come from the germline V gene. The CDR3 sequence is 15 residues long. V lost 0 bases and J lost 2, with 12 bases in between. CDR3 residues: CASSLEGHRPYEQYF. DNA of the CDR3: TGCGCCAGCAGCTTGGAAGGACATAGGCCCTACGAGCAGTACTTC.

The CDR3 bases are TGCGCCAGCAGCCCGGGGACAGGGTATGGGGCCAACGTCCTGACTTTC. Its translation is CASSPGTGYGANVLTF. The chain carries TRBV5-1 and TRBJ2-6; 9 bases line up with TRBD1. This CDR3 has 16 amino acids. The germline CDR1 and CDR2 sequences are SGHRS and YFSETQ. Trimming removed 4 bases from V and 3 bases from J; junction bases left unmatched: 5. Full variable domain (missing parts from reference TRBV5-1 and TRBJ2-6): KAGVTQTPRYLIKTRGQQVTLSCSPISGHRSVSWYQQTPGQGLQFLFEYFSETQRNKGNFPGRFSGRQFSNSRSEMNVSTLELGDSALYLCASSPGTGYGANVLTFGAGSRLTVL.

This sequence joins TRBV7-9 and TRBJ2-5, with 13 positions matching TRBD2. V gave up 4 bases and J gave up 1 base; unmatched junction bases: 9. Germline loops: CDR1 SEHNR, CDR2 FQNEAQ (reference sequence). This CDR3 has 18 residues. CDR3 sequence (DNA): TGTGCCAGCAGCTCCGCAACCGGGACTAGCGGGGCCCAAGAGACCCAGTACTTC. Amino acid sequence: CASSSATGTSGAQETQYF.

The chain has TRBV6-5 and TRBJ1-2; D unresolved. Trimming shortened V by 2 bases and J by 4 bases, and 8 bases separated the two germline ends. Germline V gene data show CDR1 as MNHEY and CDR2 as SVGAGI. The CDR3 is 13 amino acids. CDR3 in DNA: TGTGCCAGCAGTTACAGGAACAGCTATGGCTACACCTTC. Translating gives CASSYRNSYGYTF.

This clone was counted once. The V call is TRBV2, the J call TRBJ1-2, with D perhaps matching TRBD1 (6 bases). Germline CDR1 SNHLY, CDR2 FYNNEI. Trimming cost V 3 bases and J 7 bases, with 15 bases left between them. The CDR3 extends over 14 amino acids. CDR3 bases: TGTGCCAGCAGTGAGGCCTGGGGGGCCGGTGGCTACACCTTC. Amino acid sequence: CASSEAWGAGGYTF.

The rearrangement joins TRBV5-4 to TRBJ2-2; TRBD1 is a possible D gene (7 bases). The germline CDR1 and CDR2 sequences are SGHNT and YYREEE (reference sequence). The V gene lost 0 bases and the J gene lost 2 bases, with 14 bases spanning the gap. The CDR3 totals 17 residues. In DNA form, the CDR3 reads TGTGCCAGCAGCTTGGGGAGGGGGCTAAGTAACACCGGGGAGCTGTTTTTT. It is translated as CASSLGRGLSNTGELFF.

V usage is TRBV28 and J usage is TRBJ2-1; 9 bases are a match to TRBD1. Unmatched junction bases numbered 8, after V lost 10 bases and J lost 7 bases. Per germline, CDR1 MDHEN and CDR2 SYDVKM. This CDR3 has 13 residues. The CDR3 loop is CATPGQGENEQFF. In DNA form, the CDR3 reads TGTGCCACTCCGGGACAGGGAGAGAATGAGCAGTTCTTC.

The chain links TRBV19 to TRBJ1-5, with D uncertain. The CDR3 is 13 amino acids. The germline V gene has CDR1 LNHDA and CDR2 SQIVND (reference sequence). Trimming shortened V by 5 bases and J by 5 bases, and 10 bases separated the two germline ends. CDR3 coding DNA: TGTGCCAGTAGTCCGGCCCTCGATCAGCCCCAGCATTTT. This codes for CASSPALDQPQHF. Based on the CDR3 plus reference TRBV19 and TRBJ1-5, the full variable domain is DGGITQSPKYLFRKEGQNVTLSCEQNLNHDAMYWYRQDPGQGLRLIYYSQIVNDFQKGDIAEGYSVSREKKESFPLTVTSAQKNPTAFYLCASSPALDQPQHFGDGTRLSIL.

This rearrangement joins TRBV28 to TRBJ2-1; D not resolved. The V end lost 7 bases, the J end lost 6 bases, and 16 bases lay between the germline ends. CDR1 is MDHEN and CDR2 is SYDVKM in the germline V gene. This CDR3 is 14 amino acids long. CDR3 protein: CASTSPSIGNEQFF. The CDR3 DNA reads as TGTGCCAGCACCTCTCCCTCTATCGGCAATGAGCAGTTCTTC.

This sequence joins TRBV4-1 and TRBJ2-7, with D possibly being TRBD1 (6 bases). The V end lost 0 bases, the J end lost 2 bases, and 11 bases lay between the germline ends. Germline CDR1 and CDR2: MGHRA and YSYEKL. The CDR3 loop spans 15 amino acids. The CDR3, as DNA: TGCGCCAGCAGCCAAGATCGACAGGCGACCTACGAGCAGTACTTC. It codes for CASSQDRQATYEQYF.

This clone was recorded only once. The rearrangement joins TRBV18 to TRBJ2-1; D tentatively fits TRBD1 or TRBD2 (6 bases each). Trimming left V 6 bases short and J 0 bases short, with 12 bases between. CDR3 length equals 15 residues. Germline V gives CDR1 KGHSH, CDR2 LQKENI. DNA of the CDR3: TGTGCCAGCTCCGGGGGCGGTTTCTCCTACAATGAGCAGTTCTTC. Translating gives CASSGGGFSYNEQFF. The complete variable domain, with remaining parts taken from reference TRBV18 and TRBJ2-1, reads NAGVMQNPRHLVRRRGQEARLRCSPMKGHSHVYWYRQLPEEGLKFMVYLQKENIIDESGMPKERFSAEFPKEGPSILRIQQVVRGDSAAYFCASSGGGFSYNEQFFGPGTRLTVL.

V usage is TRBV2 and J usage is TRBJ2-5; tentatively, D is TRBD1 (6 bases). CDR3 length equals 12 residues. CDR1 is SNHLY and CDR2 is FYNNEI in the germline V gene. V lost 4 bases to trimming and J lost 5 bases, with 8 bases between them. CDR3 in amino acids: CASSGQGETQYF. CDR3 nucleotide sequence: TGTGCCAGCAGTGGGCAGGGGGAGACCCAGTACTTC. The full variable domain, its missing parts supplied by reference TRBV2 and TRBJ2-5, is EPEVTQTPSHQVTQMGQEVILRCVPISNHLYFYWYRQILGQKVEFLVSFYNNEISEKSEIFDDQFSVERPDGSNFTLKIRSTKLEDSAMYFCASSGQGETQYFGPGTRLLVL.

The J gene is TRBJ2-1, the V gene TRBV11-3, with D possibly TRBD1 on 5 matching bases. Germline V gene data show CDR1 as SGHNT and CDR2 as YENEEA. The ends were cut back, 2 bases at V and 8 bases at J, with 13 bases in the middle. The CDR3 covers 14 residues. In DNA, the CDR3 is TGTGCCAGCAGCTTATTGCGGCAGGGCGATGAGCAGTTCTTC. Translation: CASSLLRQGDEQFF. The variable domain in full, completed from reference TRBV11-3 and TRBJ2-1, reads EAGVVQSPRYKIIEKKQPVAFWCNPISGHNTLYWYLQNLGQGPELLIRYENEEAVDDSQLPKDRFSAERLKGVDSTLKIQPAELGDSAVYLCASSLLRQGDEQFFGPGTRLTVL.